This T cell receptor beta chain emerged from a study of T cells in Graves' hyperthyroidism and ophthalmopathy. This clonotype was found many times. Subjects with ophthalmopathy showed a Clinical Activity Score no lower than 3, a NOSPECS grade no lower than 4, and a duration shorter than 3 months. Amplification targeted TCR beta CDR3 regions from RNA transcripts. During a first-round RT-PCR of the TCR CDR3, the HTBI primer set was used. TCRdb reprocessed the multiplex PCR reads via MiXCR and lists one record per CDR3 protein. This sample has 250,000 or so distinct CDR3 sequences, with about a sixth found just once. With 5 bases removed from V and 4 bases from J, the gap between germline ends came to 17 bases. The CDR3 runs to 15 residues. Germline-derived CDR1 and CDR2 are SEHNR and FQNEAQ (reference sequence).

The chain recombines TRBV7-9 with TRBJ1-2; D may be TRBD1 (6 bases). Sequencing input: blood. The sequence came from a woman younger than 35 with Graves' ophthalmopathy. The CDR3 nucleotides read TGTGCCAGCAGCCCGCCTCGGACAGCCGTCTATGGCTACACCTTC. It encodes CASSPPRTAVYGYTF.